In its sample, the clone carrying this T cell receptor beta chain is large. Its antigen is as yet unknown. This record comes from a study of metastatic and nonmetastatic thyroid tumors. In the study overall: Across peripheral blood and tumor or nodule tissue samples taken from malignant and benign thyroid patients, the repertoires were compared with one another. Findings of the study overall: In blood and tumor, TCR beta diversity was reportedly significantly higher in malignant thyroid tumors than in benign nodules.

Germline V CDR1 and CDR2: MNHEY, SVGAGI. The CDR3 spans 15 residues. Trimming removed 3 bases from V and 4 bases from J, with 12 bases in between. How the authors handled the data: CDR3 differences across clinicopathological groups were used to build a distant-metastasis classifier for papillary thyroid cancer. Via MiXCR, TCRdb re-called the PCR reads. TCRdb's processing, not the authors', yielded these V and J calls. Of 4,500 to 6,500 clones detected, roughly 20% appear once; the ten largest clones hold 6% to 7.5%. No patient received treatment before thyroid surgery. The gene calls are TRBV6-5 and TRBJ2-2; no definite D call. This receptor was obtained from a female donor with papillary thyroid cancer or a benign thyroid nodule (not recorded which). Some clones in this sample may be carry-over from other donors' samples. Sequencing was performed on adjacent normal tissue. CDR3: CASSYLPTFTGELFF. The CDR3 nucleotides read TGTGCCAGCAGTTATCTCCCCACTTTCACCGGGGAGCTGTTTTTT.